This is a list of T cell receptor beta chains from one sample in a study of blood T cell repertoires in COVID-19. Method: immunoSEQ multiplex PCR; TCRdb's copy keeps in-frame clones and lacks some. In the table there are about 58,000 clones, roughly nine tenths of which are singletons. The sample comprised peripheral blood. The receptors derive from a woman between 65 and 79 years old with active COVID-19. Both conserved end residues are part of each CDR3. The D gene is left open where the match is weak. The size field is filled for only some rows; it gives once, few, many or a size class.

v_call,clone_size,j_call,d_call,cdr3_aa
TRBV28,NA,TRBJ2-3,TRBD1,CASSSPGQGAPDTQYF
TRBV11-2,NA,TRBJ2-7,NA,CASRSTRSYEQYF
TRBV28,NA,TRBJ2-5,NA,CASSLGGSQETQYF
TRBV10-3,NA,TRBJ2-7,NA,CATGTPAYEQYF
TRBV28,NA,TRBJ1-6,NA,CASSLGGVSYNSPLHF
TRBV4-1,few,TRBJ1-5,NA,CASSQEDAGSSNQPQHF
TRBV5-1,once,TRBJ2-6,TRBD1,CASRRTTGGEVSGANVLTF
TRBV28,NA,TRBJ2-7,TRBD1,CASILSRQGGGGEQYF
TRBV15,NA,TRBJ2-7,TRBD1,CATSLQGAGVDEQYF
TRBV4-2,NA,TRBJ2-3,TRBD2,CASSQGTTGGRAGGPRADTQYF
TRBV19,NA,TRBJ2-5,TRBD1,CASSPDLGGRETQYF
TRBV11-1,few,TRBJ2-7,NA,CASSLAQAYEQYF
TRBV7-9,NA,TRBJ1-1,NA,CASSLGGSRNTEAFF
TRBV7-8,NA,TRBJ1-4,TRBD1,CASSGRDRGEKLFF
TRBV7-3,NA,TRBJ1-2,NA,CASSFETEGYTF
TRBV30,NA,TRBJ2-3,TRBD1,CAWSPDREDTQYF
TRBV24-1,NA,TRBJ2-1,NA,CATSDSLLDGSGSYNEQFF
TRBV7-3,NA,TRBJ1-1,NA,CASSSDPPGSNTEAFF
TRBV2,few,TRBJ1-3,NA,CASFAWANSGNTIYF
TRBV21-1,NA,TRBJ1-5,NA,CASSLQSNQPQHF
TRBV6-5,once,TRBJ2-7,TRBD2,CASSYEREVGEQYF
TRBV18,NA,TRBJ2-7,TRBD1,CASSRPGQGDYEQYF
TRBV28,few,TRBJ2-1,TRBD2,CASSVGTSGHNEQFF
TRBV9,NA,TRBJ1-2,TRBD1,CASSVETGTEYGYTF
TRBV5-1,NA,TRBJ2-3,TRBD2,CASSLGLAETGTDTQYF
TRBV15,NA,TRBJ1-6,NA,CATSRDTRNSPLHF
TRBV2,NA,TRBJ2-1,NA,CASNIAEYNEQFF
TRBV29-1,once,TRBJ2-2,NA,CSVDRGRTGELFF
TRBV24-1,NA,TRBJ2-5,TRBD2,CATSDVTSGRSQETQYF